This T cell receptor (beta chain) was documented in a study of shared clonotypes between healthy human individuals. About the study: CD4 naive and CD4 memory each took three plates per donor, while CD8 naive took two and CD8 memory one.

Between the trimmed V and J ends, which lost 2 bases and 8 bases, there was a span of 9 bases. In germline, CDR1 is LGHNA, CDR2 YSLEER. This CDR3 is 13 amino acids long. Sequencing was performed with immunoSEQ multiplex PCR; in TCRdb, only in-frame clones are kept and a portion is missing. The table has some 2,500,000 clones, about 90% seen once. A word on this clone: Other DNA sequences in this sample translate to the same CDR3.

The sample consisted of naive CD4+ T cells from PBMCs. Subset in this sample: CD45RA+ positively selected. This TCR was sampled from a man aged 18 to 29 in good health. Some clones in this sample may be carry-over from other donors' samples. The gene calls are TRBV4-3 and TRBJ1-4; possibly TRBD1 for D (5 bases). The CDR3 region is CASSQQGGEKLFF. The CDR3 DNA reads as TGCGCCAGCAGCCAACAGGGAGGGGAAAAACTGTTTTTT.